Described below is a single T cell receptor (beta chain) sequence and its context. Its matching antigen is unknown. These data come from a study of OX40 agonist ivuxolimab in advanced cancers. Whole-study context: It was ivuxolimab, an agonistic anti-OX40 (CD134) antibody, that patients were treated with. Patients were infused with ivuxolimab every 2 weeks at 0.01 to 10 mg/kg. Whole-study results and caveats: Antigen targets of the expanded peripheral T cells went undetermined.

V lost 5 bases, J lost 3 bases, and 19 bases lay in between. Germline CDR1 SGHAT, CDR2 FQNNGV. The CDR3 sequence is 16 residues long. Libraries were prepared by immunoSEQ multiplex PCR; TCRdb keeps only in-frame clonotypes and omits some of them. The repertoire holds about 110,000 clones, over 85% seen once, with around 0.26% in the top ten. Prior autoimmune disease or systemic immunosuppression barred patients. The V gene is TRBV11-2, the J gene TRBJ1-1; possible D gene TRBD1, 5 bases. The sequenced sample was CD4+ or CD8+ T cells sorted from blood, obtained in a trial of the OX40 agonist ivuxolimab. The receptor was isolated from an adult with an advanced solid tumor such as melanoma, head and neck, liver or kidney cancer. The chain's CDR3 is CASSPLRDLGDTEAFF. The CDR3 DNA sequence: TGTGCCAGCAGCCCTCTCCGGGACCTCGGGGACACTGAAGCTTTCTTT.